Each of the 32 T cell receptor beta chains below was sequenced from the same sample in a study of blood T cell repertoires in COVID-19. Some clones are missing from TCRdb's copy, which holds only in-frame ones; the method was immunoSEQ multiplex PCR. This table has some 64,000 clones, roughly three quarters appearing once. The sample was peripheral blood. The receptors shown here come from a woman aged 55-69 years with acute or convalescent COVID-19.

The rearrangement links TRBV10-1 to TRBJ2-7; 12 bases line up with TRBD1. The CDR3 loop spans 17 amino acids. The V segment lost 0 bases and the J segment 0 bases; nucleotides outside the gene matches: 3. CDR1 and CDR2 (germline): WNHNN, SYGVQD (reference sequence). CDR3 DNA sequence: TGCGCCAGCAGTGAGTCGTTGGGACAGGGGGCCTCCTACGAGCAGTACTTC. Protein product: CASSESLGQGASYEQYF.

The chain uses TRBV4-2 and TRBJ2-3, with TRBD2 matching 10 bases. The CDR3 runs to 16 residues. Unmatched junction bases numbered 8, after V lost 4 bases and J lost 4 bases. Germline assignment: CDR1 LGHNA and CDR2 YNFKEQ. The CDR3 DNA sequence: TGTGCCAGCAGCCGAGGATATAGCGGGGGGCCAGATACGCAGTATTTT. It translates to CASSRGYSGGPDTQYF.

The chain couples TRBV18 to TRBJ2-4; D ambiguous. V gave up 1 base and J gave up 7 bases, with 11 bases separating them. CDR1 and CDR2 from the germline V gene are KGHSH and LQKENI. This CDR3 has 14 amino acids. Written as DNA, the CDR3 is TGTGCCAGCTCACCACTTTCAGGTGGGAACATTCAGTACTTC. Translation gives CASSPLSGGNIQYF.

The rearrangement uses TRBV28 and TRBJ2-5; D unresolved. V shed 4 bases and J shed 2 bases, with 8 bases lying between them. There are 13 residues in the CDR3. Germline V gene lookup returns CDR1 MDHEN and CDR2 SYDVKM. CDR3 sequence reads: CASSSYIQETQYF. The CDR3 DNA is TGTGCCAGCAGTTCGTACATACAAGAGACCCAGTACTTC.

The gene calls are TRBV5-8 and TRBJ1-6; 9 bases are a match to TRBD1. The CDR3 runs to 14 residues. J gave up 7 bases and V 4 bases, and 3 bases lay outside the gene matches. CDR1 and CDR2 from the germline V gene are SGHTS and YDEGEE. The CDR3 is CASSRGTGNSPLHF. CDR3 bases: TGTGCCAGCAGCCGGGGGACAGGGAATTCACCCCTCCACTTT.

This sequence joins TRBV6-5 and TRBJ2-2, with 7 bases matching TRBD1. This CDR3 comprises 14 residues. V lost 6 bases, J lost 5 bases, and 6 bases stayed unmatched. Germline V gene sequence: CDR1 MNHEY, CDR2 SVGAGI. CDR3 nucleotide sequence: TGTGCCAGCAGCGAGGACAGGAGAACCGGGGAGCTGTTTTTT. Amino acid sequence: CASSEDRRTGELFF.

This chain connects TRBV21-1 to TRBJ2-3; the table calls TRBD2, which could not be checked here. TRBV21-1 is recorded as a pseudogene. CDR3 length equals 20 residues. The CDR3 DNA follows: TGTGCCAGCAGCAAAGAGTCCCTGCCCGCACGGCGGGGCCACACAGATACGCAGTATTTT. Protein sequence: CASSKESLPARRGHTDTQYF.

The rearrangement links TRBV6-5 to TRBJ2-2; 9 positions agree with TRBD1. The length of the CDR3 is 15 residues. J was trimmed by 3 bases and V by 8 bases; bases with no gene match: 7. From germline, CDR1 is MNHEY and CDR2 SVGAGI. As DNA, the CDR3 is TGTGCCAGCGGGTTTAGACAGGGGGACACCGGGGAGCTGTTTTTT. It specifies CASGFRQGDTGELFF.

The chain recombines TRBV6-2 or TRBV6-3 with TRBJ2-3; the match to TRBD2 covers 9 bases. V lost 2 bases, J lost 2 bases, and 8 bases stayed unmatched. The CDR3 is 17 residues long. Germline V gene sequence: CDR1 MNHEY, CDR2 SVGEGT. In DNA form, the CDR3 reads TGTGCCAGCAGTTACAATAGCGGGGGAGCATACACAGATACGCAGTATTTT. This gives the protein CASSYNSGGAYTDTQYF.

The J gene is TRBJ1-1, the V gene TRBV7-2; 7 bases match TRBD1. Per the germline V gene, CDR1 is SGHTA and CDR2 is FQGNSA. This CDR3 is 15 amino acids long. V was pared by 3 bases and J by 0 bases, with 4 bases of the junction left unmatched. The CDR3 DNA reads as TGTGCCAGCAGCTTCTCGACAGGGTTGAACACTGAAGCTTTCTTT. Translated: CASSFSTGLNTEAFF.

The rearrangement uses TRBV7-8 and TRBJ1-2; the match to TRBD1 covers 7 bases. Germline V gene sequence: CDR1 SGHVS, CDR2 FQNEAQ. J gave up 9 bases and V 6 bases, and 13 bases lay outside the gene matches. The CDR3 is 14 amino acids. CDR3: CASRGPTGAGSYTF. DNA for the CDR3: TGTGCCAGCAGGGGCCCAACAGGGGCGGGTAGCTACACCTTC.

This clone occurred a few times. The chain has TRBV7-8 and TRBJ2-7; D might be TRBD1 (5 bases). Germline assignment: CDR1 SGHVS and CDR2 FQNEAQ. This CDR3 is built from 14 residues. V was shortened by 1 base and J by 2 bases, with 9 bases between the two germline ends. CDR3 sequence: CASSLGQFAYEQYF. The DNA for the CDR3 is TGTGCCAGCAGCTTAGGACAGTTTGCCTACGAGCAGTACTTC.

This sequence joins TRBV27 and TRBJ2-3; D perhaps matches TRBD2 (5 bases). This CDR3 comprises 14 residues. V lost 10 bases, J lost 3 bases, and 17 bases lay in between. The V gene's germline CDR1 is MNHEY and CDR2 SMNVEV (reference sequence). CDR3 amino acids: CATKMARGTDTQYF. The CDR3 nucleotides read TGTGCCACCAAGATGGCCCGGGGAACAGATACGCAGTATTTT.

The chain uses TRBV28 and TRBJ1-3, with D unclear. The CDR3 runs to 14 residues. V was trimmed by 1 base and J by 0 bases, leaving 4 bases between them. Germline-derived CDR1 and CDR2 are MDHEN and SYDVKM. The CDR3 coding sequence is TGTGCCAGCAGTTTATACGGCTCTGGAAACACCATATATTTT. It is translated as CASSLYGSGNTIYF. The variable domain in full, with the rest retrieved from reference TRBV28 and TRBJ1-3, is DVKVTQSSRYLVKRTGEKVFLECVQDMDHENMFWYRQDPGLGLRLIYFSYDVKMKEKGDIPEGYSVSREKKERFSLILESASTNQTSMYLCASSLYGSGNTIYFGEGSWLTVV.

J is TRBJ1-2 and V is TRBV5-1; 8 positions match TRBD1. The CDR3 runs to 14 residues. The ends lost 0 bases at V and 5 bases at J; junction bases unmatched: 3. From germline, CDR1 is SGHRS and CDR2 YFSETQ. The CDR3 loop is CASSLGTGRYGYTF. CDR3 nucleotides: TGCGCCAGCAGCTTGGGGACAGGGAGATATGGCTACACCTTC.

V and J are TRBV7-9 and TRBJ2-2; no clear D gene. V was trimmed by 1 base and J by 5 bases, leaving 5 bases between them. Looked up from germline, CDR1 is SEHNR and CDR2 is FQNEAQ (reference sequence). The CDR3 runs 13 residues. This CDR3 reads CASSLVQTGELFF. The CDR3 DNA is TGTGCCAGCAGCTTAGTTCAGACCGGGGAGCTGTTTTTT.

The J gene is TRBJ2-1, the V gene TRBV7-9; 9 nucleotides agree with TRBD1. The CDR3 spans 16 residues. Germline V CDR1 and CDR2: SEHNR, FQNEAQ (reference sequence). V trimming: 5 bases; J trimming: 9 bases; junction bases outside the gene matches: 14. The CDR3 protein is CASSPADRGIRSEQFF. CDR3 sequence (DNA): TGTGCCAGCAGCCCGGCCGACAGGGGGATAAGGAGTGAGCAGTTCTTC.

DNA of the CDR3: TGTGCCAGTAGTTCCAGACTAGTGGCCTACGAGCAGTACTTC. It specifies CASSSRLVAYEQYF. The chain carries TRBV19 and TRBJ2-7, with D tentatively TRBD2 (6 bases). Germline V gene sequence: CDR1 LNHDA, CDR2 SQIVND (reference sequence). Trimming cost V 5 bases and J 2 bases, with 13 bases left between them. The CDR3 contains 14 residues.

The J gene is TRBJ2-3, the V gene TRBV7-9, with D hard to call. The CDR3 covers 13 residues. The V gene lost 4 bases and the J gene lost 3 bases, with 8 bases spanning the gap. Per germline, CDR1 SEHNR and CDR2 FQNEAQ (reference sequence). The CDR3 protein is CASSSFGTDTQYF. The DNA for the CDR3 is TGTGCCAGCAGCTCCTTCGGGACAGATACGCAGTATTTT. Full variable domain (rest looked up from reference TRBV7-9 and TRBJ2-3): DTGVSQNPRHKITKRGQNVTFRCDPISEHNRLYWYRQTLGQGPEFLTYFQNEAQLEKSRLLSDRFSAERPKGSFSTLEIQRTEQGDSAMYLCASSSFGTDTQYFGPGTRLTVL.

The chain employs TRBV5-1 and TRBJ2-3; 8 bases fit TRBD1. This CDR3 has 15 residues. V lost 1 base and J lost 3; bases outside the gene matches: 4. Germline CDR1 reads SGHRS; CDR2 reads YFSETQ. CDR3 DNA: TGCGCCAGCAGCTTGCAGGGGGCGAGAACAGATACGCAGTATTTT. It is translated as CASSLQGARTDTQYF.

J is TRBJ1-5 and V is TRBV23-1; 7 nucleotides agree with TRBD1. TRBV23-1 is an open reading frame whose function is uncertain. The junction had 6 bases not matched to a gene; V was cut back by 5 bases and J by 5 bases. The CDR3 consists of 14 residues. DNA for the CDR3: TGCGCCAGCAGTTTTCCGGGACAGCATCAGCCCCAGCATTTT. Protein sequence: CASSFPGQHQPQHF.

The genes are TRBV2 and TRBJ2-7, with TRBD1 identical over 9 bases. Trimming took 8 bases from V and 7 from J; bases not matched to a gene: 3. CDR1 SNHLY and CDR2 FYNNEI come from the germline V gene. This CDR3 has 11 amino acids. CDR3 amino acids: CASAGQGEQYF. CDR3 nucleotides: TGTGCCAGCGCGGGACAGGGTGAGCAGTACTTC.

V usage is TRBV30 and J usage is TRBJ1-1; a weak D match, TRBD1 (5 bases). This CDR3 is built from 13 residues. Germline V gene lookup returns CDR1 GTSNPN and CDR2 SVGIG (reference sequence). Trimming left V 2 bases short and J 0 bases short, with 7 bases between. The CDR3 loop is CAWSPGLNTEAFF. CDR3 bases: TGTGCCTGGAGTCCAGGGTTGAACACTGAAGCTTTCTTT.

The V gene is TRBV4-3, the J gene TRBJ2-2; TRBD1 matches 7 bases. The germline V gene has CDR1 LGHNA and CDR2 YSLEER. V dropped 3 bases and J dropped 4; count of bases not matched to a gene: 5. The CDR3 spans 15 residues. Here the CDR3 DNA reads TGCGCCAGCAGCCACTCGGGACAGACCACCGGGGAGCTGTTTTTT. The encoded protein is CASSHSGQTTGELFF.

This chain connects TRBV7-8 to TRBJ2-7; 7 nucleotides line up with TRBD2. Germline V lookup: CDR1 SGHVS, CDR2 FQNEAQ. Trimming removed 1 base from V and 3 bases from J; junction bases left unmatched: 9. The CDR3 totals 16 residues. The CDR3, as DNA: TGTGCCAGCAGCTTAGAGGGGCCCTGGGAGGGCTACGAGCAGTACTTC. Its protein is CASSLEGPWEGYEQYF. Variable domain in full (rest from reference TRBV7-8 and TRBJ2-7): GAGVSQSPRYKVAKRGQDVALRCDPISGHVSLFWYQQALGQGPEFLTYFQNEAQLDKSGLPSDRFFAERPEGSVSTLKIQRTQQEDSAVYLCASSLEGPWEGYEQYFGPGTRLTVT.

The genes are TRBV20-1 and TRBJ1-5, with D possibly matching TRBD1 (5 bases). The V gene lost 3 bases and the J gene lost 5 bases, with 11 bases spanning the gap. The CDR3 is 13 amino acids. Germline V CDR1 and CDR2: DFQATT, SNEGSKA (reference sequence). Here the CDR3 reads CSASRGRDQPQHF. In nucleotides, the CDR3 is TGCAGTGCTAGTAGGGGCAGAGATCAGCCCCAGCATTTT.

The rearrangement joins TRBV7-2 to TRBJ1-1; D is unclear. In germline, CDR1 is SGHTA, CDR2 FQGNSA. V lost 4 bases to trimming and J lost 3 bases, with 9 bases between them. CDR3 size: 13 residues. The CDR3 region is CASSSQKYTEAFF. CDR3 DNA sequence: TGTGCCAGCAGCTCCCAAAAATACACTGAAGCTTTCTTT.

CDR3 coding DNA: TGCGCCAGCAAGGGGTCCATCCTAAACACCGGGGAGCTGTTTTTT. Its translation: CASKGSILNTGELFF. The genes are TRBV5-1 and TRBJ2-2; D might be TRBD1 (5 bases). Germline V gives CDR1 SGHRS, CDR2 YFSETQ. The V end lost 6 bases, the J end lost 2 bases, and 14 bases lay between the germline ends. The CDR3 length is 15 residues.

The chain recombines TRBV7-8 with TRBJ1-5; weak D call: TRBD1 (6 bases). V was shortened by 1 base and J by 5 bases, with 15 bases between the two germline ends. Per the germline V gene, CDR1 is SGHVS and CDR2 is FQNEAQ. CDR3 length: 16 residues. CDR3 amino acids: CASSLEIPGDHQPQHF. CDR3 bases: TGTGCCAGCAGCTTAGAAATTCCAGGGGACCATCAGCCCCAGCATTTT.

J is TRBJ1-1 and V is TRBV5-1; 8 bases agree with TRBD1. With V trimmed by 0 bases and J by 6 bases, 7 bases remained unmatched. The length of the CDR3 is 15 residues. From germline, CDR1 is SGHRS and CDR2 YFSETQ. CDR3 sequence: CASSLDGGQAAEAFF. The CDR3 DNA reads as TGCGCCAGCAGCTTGGACGGGGGACAGGCGGCTGAAGCTTTCTTT.

The chain links TRBV6-5 to TRBJ2-2; TRBD2 aligns across 7 bases. The V gene's germline CDR1 is MNHEY and CDR2 SVGAGI. The CDR3 runs to 14 residues. The junction had 6 bases not matched to a gene; V was cut back by 6 bases and J by 5 bases. The CDR3: CASSPSGGTGELFF. The CDR3 nucleotides read TGTGCCAGCAGCCCGTCCGGGGGGACCGGGGAGCTGTTTTTT.

The chain recombines TRBV2 with TRBJ2-7; TRBD1 is a possible D gene (6 bases). Trimming cost V 3 bases and J 3 bases, with 12 bases left between them. Germline CDR1 SNHLY, CDR2 FYNNEI. CDR3 length equals 14 residues. This CDR3 is CASSEGASFYEQYF. In DNA, the CDR3 is TGTGCCAGCAGTGAGGGGGCCTCCTTCTACGAGCAGTACTTC. Variable domain in full (rest from reference TRBV2 and TRBJ2-7): EPEVTQTPSHQVTQMGQEVILRCVPISNHLYFYWYRQILGQKVEFLVSFYNNEISEKSEIFDDQFSVERPDGSNFTLKIRSTKLEDSAMYFCASSEGASFYEQYFGPGTRLTVT.